These 7 T cell receptor beta chains were all obtained from the same sample, sequenced in a study of cytomegalovirus exposure and HLA in healthy donors. Only in-frame clones appear in the TCRdb table, and some are missing; sequencing was by immunoSEQ multiplex PCR. The sample lists tens of thousands of clones, about 89% occurring once. The sample comprised PBMCs. The receptors come from a man aged 18-30 years in good health and CMV-seronegative.

The chain recombines TRBV7-9 with TRBJ1-1; D unclear. In germline, CDR1 is SEHNR, CDR2 FQNEAQ (reference sequence). V lost 3 bases, J lost 1 base, and 9 bases lay in between. This CDR3 is built from 14 residues. The CDR3 here is CASSFPGENTEAFF. The CDR3 nucleotides are TGTGCCAGCAGCTTCCCCGGGGAGAACACTGAAGCTTTCTTT.

The rearrangement joins TRBV30 to TRBJ2-7; 7 bases fit TRBD1. Trimming cost V 0 bases and J 0 bases; bases outside gene matches: 2. Per germline, CDR1 GTSNPN and CDR2 SVGIG (reference sequence). The CDR3 totals 14 residues. The CDR3 DNA reads as TGTGCCTGGAGTGTACAGGGGTTCTCCTACGAGCAGTACTTC. Encoded protein: CAWSVQGFSYEQYF.

The gene calls are TRBV10-3 and TRBJ1-2; D gene ambiguous. CDR1 ENHRY and CDR2 SYGVKD come from the germline V gene. The CDR3 runs to 13 residues. Between the trimmed V and J ends, which lost 8 bases and 3 bases, there was a span of 13 bases. The CDR3 nucleotides read TGTGCCATCGATAGCCAGGACTACTATGGCTACACCTTC. It codes for CAIDSQDYYGYTF.

V gene TRBV7-8 combines with J gene TRBJ2-1, with TRBD1 identical over 8 bases. J lost 3 bases, V lost 3 bases, and 1 base had no gene match. This CDR3 region has 14 residues. Germline-derived CDR1 and CDR2 are SGHVS and FQNEAQ. The CDR3 DNA reads as TGTGCCAGCAGCTTTGGACAGGGCTACAATGAGCAGTTCTTC. It is translated as CASSFGQGYNEQFF. The full variable domain, rest sourced from reference TRBV7-8 and TRBJ2-1, is GAGVSQSPRYKVAKRGQDVALRCDPISGHVSLFWYQQALGQGPEFLTYFQNEAQLDKSGLPSDRFFAERPEGSVSTLKIQRTQQEDSAVYLCASSFGQGYNEQFFGPGTRLTVL.

The V gene is TRBV13, the J gene TRBJ2-2, with D maybe TRBD2 (6 bases). CDR1 PRHDT and CDR2 FYEKMQ come from the germline V gene (reference sequence). Trimming removed 0 bases at V and 1 base at J, with 6 bases between. The CDR3 totals 15 residues. As DNA, the CDR3 is TGTGCCAGCAGCTTAGGAGCGGGGAACACCGGGGAGCTGTTTTTT. Its translation: CASSLGAGNTGELFF.

This clone was observed a handful of times. This chain joins TRBV27 and TRBJ2-2; 7 positions agree with TRBD1. The CDR3 runs to 14 residues. Trimming removed 6 bases from V and 0 bases from J; junction bases left unmatched: 1. Germline CDR1 reads MNHEY; CDR2 reads SMNVEV (reference sequence). The CDR3 nucleotides read TGTGCCAGCAGAGGGACAGCGAACACCGGGGAGCTGTTTTTT. It codes for CASRGTANTGELFF.

The chain carries TRBV7-9 and TRBJ2-6; possibly TRBD1 for D (7 bases). The CDR3 loop spans 15 amino acids. V was cut by 5 bases and J by 1 base, with 9 bases left in between. The germline V gene has CDR1 SEHNR and CDR2 FQNEAQ (reference sequence). The CDR3, as DNA: TGTGCCAGCAGCGCAGGGGGGTCTGGGGCCAACGTCCTGACTTTC. Amino acids: CASSAGGSGANVLTF.